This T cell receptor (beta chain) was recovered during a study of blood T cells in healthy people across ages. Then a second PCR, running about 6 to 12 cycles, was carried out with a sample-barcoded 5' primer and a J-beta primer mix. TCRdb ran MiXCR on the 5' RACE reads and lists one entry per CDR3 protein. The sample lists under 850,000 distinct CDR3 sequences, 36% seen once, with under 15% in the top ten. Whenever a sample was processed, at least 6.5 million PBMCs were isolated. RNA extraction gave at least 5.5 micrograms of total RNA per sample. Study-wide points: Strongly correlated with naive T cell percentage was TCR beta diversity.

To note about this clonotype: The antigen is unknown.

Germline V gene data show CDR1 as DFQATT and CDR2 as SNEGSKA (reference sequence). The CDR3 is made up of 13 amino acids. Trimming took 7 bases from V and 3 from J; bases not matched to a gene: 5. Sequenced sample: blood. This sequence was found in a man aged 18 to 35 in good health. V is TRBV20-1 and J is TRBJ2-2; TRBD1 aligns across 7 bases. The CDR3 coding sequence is TGCAGTGGCCGACAGGGTTACACCGGGGAGCTGTTTTTT. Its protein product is CSGRQGYTGELFF.